This passage covers 32 T cell receptor beta chains from one sample sequenced in a study of metastatic and nonmetastatic thyroid tumors. TCRdb re-processed the PCR reads through MiXCR. The sample holds some 69,000 clones, approximately 15% seen once. The entire patient cohort was treatment-naive prior to thyroid surgery. Sample: blood. The receptor source for this set is a male donor with papillary thyroid cancer or a benign thyroid nodule (not recorded which). Some clones in this sample may be carry-over from other donors' samples.

This clone was seen repeatedly, ten times or more. This chain connects TRBV19 to TRBJ2-7; 8 bases map to TRBD1. Germline CDR1 LNHDA, CDR2 SQIVND (reference sequence). The CDR3 runs 14 residues. V was pared by 5 bases and J by 2 bases, with 5 bases of the junction left unmatched. CDR3 protein: CASSLGRGPYEQYF. As DNA, the CDR3 is TGTGCCAGTAGTCTGGGCAGGGGGCCCTACGAGCAGTACTTC.

This clone was found a few times. A much larger clone lies one base from this, so it may be a read error. This chain connects TRBV3-1 to TRBJ2-1, with D unclear. The CDR3 length is 12 residues. The germline CDR1 and CDR2 sequences are LGHDT and YNNKEL (reference sequence). The CDR3 DNA is TGTGCCAGCAGCCACTCAACTAATGAGCGGTTCTTC. Translation: CASSHSTNERFF.

The sample holds many counts of this clone. A read error may explain this, as a much larger clone is one base away. The V call is TRBV6-5, the J call TRBJ2-1; possibly TRBD2 for D (5 bases). Trimming removed 2 bases from V and 8 bases from J, with 10 bases in between. CDR1 MNHEY and CDR2 SVGAGI come from the germline V gene. The CDR3 loop spans 13 amino acids. CDR3 coding DNA: TGTGCCAGCAGTTACACTAGTCCGGATGAGCAGTTCTTC. It yields the protein CASSYTSPDEQFF.

This clone has a count of ten or more. The genes are TRBV6-1 and TRBJ1-5; TRBD1 agrees at 8 bases. Germline V gene data show CDR1 as MNHNS and CDR2 as SASEGT. The CDR3 sequence is 15 residues long. V trimming: 6 bases; J trimming: 7 bases; junction bases outside the gene matches: 11. This CDR3 reads CASSLGQGFWQPQHF. The CDR3 DNA reads TGTGCCAGCAGCCTTGGACAGGGTTTTTGGCAGCCCCAGCATTTT.

This clone showed up many times. V gene TRBV20-1 combines with J gene TRBJ1-5; 7 nucleotides agree with TRBD1. The CDR3 runs to 14 residues. Germline V gene data show CDR1 as DFQATT and CDR2 as SNEGSKA (reference sequence). The J segment lost 6 bases and the V segment lost 6 bases, leaving 11 bases of the junction unmatched. CDR3 amino acids: CSARDSRGIQPQHF. In DNA form, the CDR3 reads TGCAGTGCGAGGGACAGCCGGGGGATTCAGCCCCAGCATTTT.

This clone was detected many times. The chain couples TRBV28 to TRBJ2-4, with 8 bases that match TRBD2. The junction had 5 bases not matched to a gene; V was cut back by 8 bases and J by 2 bases. The length of the CDR3 is 14 residues. The germline V gene has CDR1 MDHEN and CDR2 SYDVKM. The CDR3 region is CASRGGHTKNIQYF. As DNA, the CDR3 is TGTGCCAGCCGGGGGGGACACACCAAAAACATTCAGTACTTC.

Ten or more counts support this clone. This rearrangement joins TRBV7-2 to TRBJ1-1; TRBD1 is a possible D gene (5 bases). The CDR3 is 15 amino acids. Trimming stripped 5 bases from V and 1 base from J, with 14 bases between. Germline V gene sequence: CDR1 SGHTA, CDR2 FQGNSA. Here the CDR3 reads CASSPIPGGNTEAFF. The CDR3 DNA reads TGTGCCAGCAGCCCAATCCCCGGGGGGAACACTGAAGCTTTCTTT.

This clone was found many times. The DNA for the CDR3 is TGTGCCAGCAGCTTGGGACAGGGTTACACAGATACGCAGTATTTT. Translating it yields CASSLGQGYTDTQYF. V usage is TRBV5-6 and J usage is TRBJ2-3; 7 bases match TRBD1. This CDR3 is 15 amino acids long. Trimming at V came to 0 bases and at J to 2 bases, leaving 3 bases not matched to a gene. Germline V lookup: CDR1 SGHDT, CDR2 YYEEEE.

At least ten counts were recorded for this clone. The chain uses TRBV28 and TRBJ2-4; 9 bases are a match to TRBD2. CDR1 is MDHEN and CDR2 is SYDVKM in the germline V gene. The CDR3 length is 13 residues. V was clipped by 8 bases and J by 8 bases; unmatched bases: 7. This chain's CDR3 is CASHSGSIDIQYF. The CDR3 bases are TGTGCCAGCCATAGCGGGAGTATCGACATTCAGTACTTC.

This clone was picked up many times. This same CDR3 is encoded by further DNA sequences in the sample. The chain links TRBV5-1 to TRBJ2-2; D unresolved. The germline CDR1 and CDR2 sequences are SGHRS and YFSETQ. The CDR3 spans 11 residues. With 1 base removed from V and 9 bases from J, the gap between germline ends came to 4 bases. CDR3 residues: CASSLYRELFF. The CDR3 DNA is TGCGCCAGCAGCTTGTATCGGGAGCTGTTTTTT.

About this clone itself: A read error may account for a junction end that differs from germline. The sample holds other DNA sequences that translate to the same CDR3. The chain couples TRBV5-6 to TRBJ2-1, with TRBD1 matching over 7 bases. Germline V CDR1 and CDR2: SGHDT, YYEEEE. The CDR3 is made up of 14 amino acids. CDR3 residues: CASSSTGRGGEQFF. The CDR3, as DNA: TGTGCCAGCAGCTCGACAGGGAGAGGCGGTGAGCAATTCTTC. Filled out from reference TRBV5-6 and TRBJ2-1, the complete variable domain reads DAGVTQSPTHLIKTRGQQVTLRCSPKSGHDTVSWYQQALGQGPQFIFQYYEEEERQRGNFPDRFSGHQFPNYSSELNVNALLLGDSALYLCASSSTGRGGEQFFGPGTRLTVL.

This clone has only a few counts. This chain uses TRBV19 with TRBJ2-1; D possibly corresponds to TRBD1 (5 bases). This CDR3 region has 15 residues. Germline V gives CDR1 LNHDA, CDR2 SQIVND (reference sequence). Between the trimmed V and J ends, which lost 3 bases and 4 bases, there was a span of 13 bases. The CDR3 protein is CASSMGQGSYNEQFF. The CDR3 DNA reads as TGTGCCAGTAGTATGGGGCAGGGCTCATACAATGAGCAGTTCTTC.

Concerning this clone itself: A clone one base away is much larger, so this may be a read error. The same CDR3 also results from other DNA sequences found in this sample. The V call is TRBV6-4, the J call TRBJ2-1, with D hard to call. The CDR3 is made up of 15 amino acids. Germline lookup yields CDR1 MRHNA and CDR2 SNTAGT. The V gene lost 3 bases and the J gene lost 4 bases, with 13 bases spanning the gap. The CDR3 reads CASSDLASGYNEQFF. The CDR3 DNA reads as TGTGCCAGCAGTGATCTGGCCAGTGGTTACAATGAGCAGTTCTTC.

This clone was observed at least ten times. The chain employs TRBV6-2 or TRBV6-3 and TRBJ1-3, with no clear D. V dropped 6 bases and J dropped 6 bases, with 12 bases sitting between them. The CDR3 loop spans 13 amino acids. CDR1 is MNHEY and CDR2 is SVGEGT in the germline V gene. CDR3 DNA sequence: TGTGCCAGCAGATCCGGGAATAAAAACACCATATATTTT. Its translation is CASRSGNKNTIYF.

This clone was seen only a few times. The chain recombines TRBV6-1 with TRBJ2-1; 9 nucleotides align to TRBD1. The CDR3 length is 15 residues. Trimming cost V 6 bases and J 6 bases; bases outside gene matches: 9. Germline-derived CDR1 and CDR2 are MNHNS and SASEGT. CDR3 loop: CASRPGTGRPNEQFF. CDR3 nucleotide sequence: TGTGCCAGCAGACCAGGGACAGGGAGACCCAATGAGCAGTTCTTC.

In its sample, this clone was seen a few times. For the CDR3, the DNA is TGTGCCATTAGTTTTAGCGTTTACGAGCAGTACTTC. The encoded protein is CAISFSVYEQYF. The chain has TRBV28 and TRBJ2-7; maybe TRBD2 (5 bases). V was pared by 10 bases and J by 4 bases, with 14 bases between. Per the germline V gene, CDR1 is MDHEN and CDR2 is SYDVKM. The CDR3 covers 12 residues. Combining the CDR3 with reference TRBV28 and TRBJ2-7 gives the whole variable domain DVKVTQSSRYLVKRTGEKVFLECVQDMDHENMFWYRQDPGLGLRLIYFSYDVKMKEKGDIPEGYSVSREKKERFSLILESASTNQTSMYLCAISFSVYEQYFGPGTRLTVT.

In this sample, this clone turned up many times. The chain joins TRBV5-1 to TRBJ2-3; D uncertain. CDR3 length equals 13 residues. Trimming stripped 0 bases from V and 8 bases from J, with 10 bases between. Germline CDR1 is SGHRS and CDR2 is YFSETQ. The CDR3 nucleotides are TGCGCCAGCAGCTTGGGTACGGGCTCTACGCAGTATTTT. Protein: CASSLGTGSTQYF.

Relative to its sample, this clone is medium-sized (0.01 to 0.1%). The rearrangement links TRBV12-3 or TRBV12-4 to TRBJ2-1, with a possible D match to TRBD1 (5 bases). This CDR3 contains 13 residues. Trimming took 2 bases from V and 7 from J, leaving 9 bases between them. Written as DNA, the CDR3 is TGTGCCAGCAGTTTAAACAGGTGGAATGAGCAGTTCTTC. Translating it yields CASSLNRWNEQFF.

This clone appeared many times. The V and J genes are TRBV24-1 and TRBJ2-1; 9 bases map to TRBD2. The CDR3 contains 16 residues. Germline trimming cut 0 bases from V and 7 bases from J; bases unmatched to any gene: 6. Germline V lookup: CDR1 KGHDR, CDR2 SFDVKD. The CDR3 nucleotides read TGTGCCACCAGTGATTTGATGCGAGCGGGAGGAAATGAGCAGTTCTTC. Its protein product is CATSDLMRAGGNEQFF.

As regards this clone: One end of the junction fails to match germline, which may point to a read error. This chain joins TRBV28 and TRBJ1-5, with 12 nucleotides matching TRBD1. The germline CDR1 and CDR2 sequences are MDHEN and SYDVKM. There are 20 residues in the CDR3. The CDR3 sequence: CASSLWGPRSGTGGIQPKNF. CDR3 nucleotide sequence: TGTGCCAGCAGTTTATGGGGACCCCGATCCGGGACAGGGGGCATTCAGCCCAAGAATTTT.

About this clone itself: A read error is possible here, since a much larger clone lies one base away. The chain is built from TRBV15 and TRBJ1-2; 7 nucleotides align to TRBD1. From germline, CDR1 is LNHNV and CDR2 YYDKDF (reference sequence). V shed 7 bases, J shed 4 bases, and the junction held 3 bases outside the gene matches. The CDR3 is 12 residues long. The CDR3: CATIRDSYGYTF. In nucleotides, the CDR3 is TGTGCCACCATCAGGGACAGCTATGGCTACACCTTC.

This clone was found many times. This sample includes further DNA sequences coding for the same CDR3. V gene TRBV9 combines with J gene TRBJ2-3; TRBD2 agrees at 12 bases. V shed 0 bases, J shed 0 bases, and the junction held 14 bases outside the gene matches. CDR1 and CDR2 from the germline V gene are SGDLS and YYNGEE. The CDR3 sequence is 21 residues long. CDR3 in DNA: TGTGCCAGCAGCGTAGCTACAACTAGCGGGAGGTTACCTTTTAGCACAGATACGCAGTATTTT. Protein: CASSVATTSGRLPFSTDTQYF.

This clone has only a few counts. The rearrangement joins TRBV10-3 to TRBJ2-7; D may be TRBD1 or TRBD2 (6 bases each). The CDR3 runs to 18 residues. Trimming stripped 8 bases from V and 0 bases from J, with 26 bases between. CDR1 and CDR2 from the germline V gene are ENHRY and SYGVKD. CDR3: CAIGVGRYRGGSSYEQYF. As DNA, the CDR3 is TGTGCCATCGGGGTGGGGCGGTACAGAGGGGGGAGCTCCTACGAGCAGTACTTC.

This clone was observed a few times. CDR3 loop: CASSIPVVDVSPLHF. The CDR3 region has the DNA TGTGCCAGTAGTATACCGGTAGTGGACGTATCACCCCTCCACTTT. This rearrangement joins TRBV19 to TRBJ1-6; unclear D gene. The CDR3 spans 15 residues. V lost 2 bases to trimming and J lost 10 bases, with 15 bases between them. The germline CDR1 and CDR2 sequences are LNHDA and SQIVND (reference sequence).

This clone was recorded at least ten times. V gene TRBV11-1 combines with J gene TRBJ1-3; D possibly corresponds to TRBD1 (5 bases). The CDR3 is made up of 16 amino acids. CDR1 and CDR2 (germline): SGHAT, FQDESV (reference sequence). Trimming removed 1 base from V and 7 bases from J, with 17 bases in between. The CDR3 DNA is TGTGCCAGCAGCTTAGTCGAAGGGGTTGACTGGAACACCATATATTTT. It is translated as CASSLVEGVDWNTIYF.

This clone showed up many times. The J gene is TRBJ2-7, the V gene TRBV15, with a tentative D call TRBD2 (5 bases). This CDR3 spans 13 amino acids. CDR1 is LNHNV and CDR2 is YYDKDF in the germline V gene (reference sequence). The V and J ends lost 0 bases and 4 bases respectively, with 7 bases between them. The DNA for the CDR3 is TGTGCCACCAGCAGAGAGAGAGGGTACGAGCAGTACTTC. Its translation: CATSRERGYEQYF. The full variable domain, with the rest looked up from reference TRBV15 and TRBJ2-7, is DAMVIQNPRYQVTQFGKPVTLSCSQTLNHNVMYWYQQKSSQAPKLLFHYYDKDFNNEADTPDNFQSRRPNTSFCFLDIRSPGLGDTAMYLCATSRERGYEQYFGPGTRLTVT.

This clone came up many times. This chain links TRBV20-1 with TRBJ1-1; TRBD1 might be the D (5 bases). The CDR3 spans 16 residues. Germline lookup yields CDR1 DFQATT and CDR2 SNEGSKA (reference sequence). V dropped 0 bases and J dropped 4 bases, with 18 bases sitting between them. The CDR3 region has the DNA TGCAGTGCTAGAGACGGGCCCCGGGGGGATAGCACTGAAGCTTTCTTT. Its protein is CSARDGPRGDSTEAFF.

This clone was seen a handful of times. The chain has TRBV12-3 or TRBV12-4 and TRBJ2-7; D is unclear. V lost 1 base to trimming and J lost 3 bases, with 4 bases between them. The CDR3 loop spans 12 amino acids. In DNA form, the CDR3 reads TGTGCCAGCAGTTTAGAGTACTACGAGCAGTACTTC. As protein: CASSLEYYEQYF.

This clone has a count of ten or more. Because it lacks the conserved phenylalanine or tryptophan at the end, this CDR3 is likely a read error. Other DNA sequences in this specimen translate into the identical CDR3. J is TRBJ1-2 and V is TRBV27; a possible D gene is TRBD1 (5 bases). This CDR3 comprises 12 residues. CDR1 and CDR2 (germline): MNHEY, SMNVEV (reference sequence). V was clipped by 8 bases and J by 8 bases, with 15 bases between them. CDR3 protein: CASSSFRDGYTL. The CDR3, as DNA: TGTGCCAGCTCGTCCTTTAGGGACGGCTACACCCTC.

This chain links TRBV6-2 or TRBV6-3 with TRBJ2-1; TRBD1 agrees at 7 bases. The CDR3 runs to 14 residues. V lost 2 bases, J lost 5 bases, and 3 bases stayed unmatched. CDR1 is MNHEY, CDR2 SVGEGT, per germline. The CDR3 region is CASSYTGQHNEQFF. Written as DNA, the CDR3 is TGTGCCAGCAGTTACACGGGACAGCACAATGAGCAGTTCTTC.

This chain connects TRBV6-2 or TRBV6-3 to TRBJ1-2; 8 nucleotides line up with TRBD1. With 0 bases clipped from V and 2 bases from J, the junction kept 14 bases outside the gene matches. Germline V CDR1 and CDR2: MNHEY, SVGEGT. The CDR3 runs to 19 residues. CDR3 in DNA: TGTGCCAGCAGTTACTCGATCTGGGGCCACACAGGGGGGAACTATGGCTACACCTTC. Translating it yields CASSYSIWGHTGGNYGYTF.

In its sample, this clone was seen many times. This chain links TRBV19 with TRBJ1-2; a possible D gene is TRBD1 (6 bases). Deletions cut 4 bases from V and 8 bases from J, with 26 bases between. Germline lookup yields CDR1 LNHDA and CDR2 SQIVND (reference sequence). The CDR3 contains 17 residues. The CDR3 reads CASSKGDRAVHPGGYTF. CDR3 DNA sequence: TGTGCCAGTAGTAAGGGGGACCGGGCAGTTCACCCCGGGGGCTACACCTTC.